A selection of T cell receptor beta chains follows, all from one sample in a study of glioma-infiltrating T cells. TCRdb re-analysed the multiplex PCR reads in MiXCR, keeping a single row per CDR3 protein. The table has roughly 100,000 distinct CDR3 sequences, 25% to 30% seen once. The sequenced sample was glioma tissue, nonneoplastic brain tissue, or PBMCs (not recorded which). The receptors here all came from a human donor with low-grade glioma or glioblastoma, undergoing nonglioma brain surgery, or in good health (not recorded which). The CDR3 runs from the conserved cysteine through the conserved F or W. A D gene is named only where the DNA matches it firmly. Where a row states a size, it is once, few, many or the class of an expanded clone; other rows omit it.

CDR3 protein: CAISQSGGYSYEQYF
CDR3 DNA: TGTGCCATCAGCCAATCCGGGGGATATTCCTACGAGCAGTACTTC
D gene: -
J gene: TRBJ2-7
clone size: -
V gene: TRBV12-3/TRBV12-4

CDR3 protein: CSASVSTKQFF
CDR3 DNA: TGCAGTGCTAGTGTGTCTACAAAGCAGTTCTTC
D gene: -
J gene: TRBJ2-1
clone size: many
V gene: TRBV20-1

CDR3 protein: CASSATRRAFF
CDR3 DNA: TGTGCCAGCAGTGCGACCCGTCGGGCTTTCTTT
D gene: -
J gene: TRBJ1-1
clone size: few
V gene: TRBV2

CDR3 protein: CASSGTGGEKLFF
CDR3 DNA: TGTGCCAGCAGCGGGACAGGAGGTGAAAAACTGTTTTTT
D gene: TRBD1
J gene: TRBJ1-4
clone size: few
V gene: TRBV3-1

CDR3 protein: CSANPRASGGVAADTQYF
CDR3 DNA: TGCAGTGCTAACCCGCGGGCTAGCGGGGGGGTAGCGGCAGATACGCAGTATTTT
D gene: TRBD2
J gene: TRBJ2-3
clone size: many
V gene: TRBV20-1

CDR3 protein: CASSRAGTLFNEKLFF
CDR3 DNA: TGTGCCAGCAGTCGGGCCGGGACGTTGTTTAATGAAAAACTGTTTTTT
D gene: -
J gene: TRBJ1-4
clone size: -
V gene: TRBV5-5

CDR3 protein: CASSQVRNEQFF
CDR3 DNA: TGTGCCAGCAGCCAAGTCCGGAATGAGCAGTTCTTC
D gene: -
J gene: TRBJ2-1
clone size: many
V gene: TRBV3-1

CDR3 protein: CASSLDQQETQYF
CDR3 DNA: TGTGCTAGCAGCTTGGACCAGCAAGAGACCCAGTACTTC
D gene: -
J gene: TRBJ2-5
clone size: -
V gene: TRBV7-7

CDR3 protein: CASSEPSPRNTEAFF
CDR3 DNA: TGTGCCAGCAGTGAACCCTCCCCACGGAACACTGAAGCTTTCTTT
D gene: -
J gene: TRBJ1-1
clone size: many
V gene: TRBV2

CDR3 protein: CASSFGELDTQYF
CDR3 DNA: TGTGCCAGCAGCTTCGGCGAGCTAGATACGCAGTATTTT
D gene: -
J gene: TRBJ2-3
clone size: -
V gene: TRBV7-3

CDR3 protein: CASSIAMEGYGCTF
CDR3 DNA: TGTGCCAGTAGTATAGCGATGGAGGGCTATGGCTGCACCTTC
D gene: -
J gene: TRBJ1-2
clone size: -
V gene: TRBV19

CDR3 protein: CASSLLQTSTDTQYF
CDR3 DNA: TGTGCCAGCAGTTTACTGCAGACTAGCACAGATACGCAGTATTTT
D gene: -
J gene: TRBJ2-3
clone size: -
V gene: TRBV12-3/TRBV12-4

CDR3 protein: CAWSVLAGDTYFYNEQFF
CDR3 DNA: TGTGCCTGGAGTGTACTAGCGGGGGACACTTACTTTTACAATGAGCAGTTCTTC
D gene: TRBD2
J gene: TRBJ2-1
clone size: -
V gene: TRBV30

CDR3 protein: CASSVSRTSAFTDTQYF
CDR3 DNA: TGTGCCAGCAGCGTATCAAGGACTAGCGCTTTCACAGATACGCAGTATTTT
D gene: TRBD2
J gene: TRBJ2-3
clone size: many
V gene: TRBV6-1

CDR3 protein: CASSLVFNGYEQYF
CDR3 DNA: TGCGCCAGCAGCTTGGTCTTTAACGGCTACGAGCAGTACTTC
D gene: -
J gene: TRBJ2-7
clone size: many
V gene: TRBV5-1